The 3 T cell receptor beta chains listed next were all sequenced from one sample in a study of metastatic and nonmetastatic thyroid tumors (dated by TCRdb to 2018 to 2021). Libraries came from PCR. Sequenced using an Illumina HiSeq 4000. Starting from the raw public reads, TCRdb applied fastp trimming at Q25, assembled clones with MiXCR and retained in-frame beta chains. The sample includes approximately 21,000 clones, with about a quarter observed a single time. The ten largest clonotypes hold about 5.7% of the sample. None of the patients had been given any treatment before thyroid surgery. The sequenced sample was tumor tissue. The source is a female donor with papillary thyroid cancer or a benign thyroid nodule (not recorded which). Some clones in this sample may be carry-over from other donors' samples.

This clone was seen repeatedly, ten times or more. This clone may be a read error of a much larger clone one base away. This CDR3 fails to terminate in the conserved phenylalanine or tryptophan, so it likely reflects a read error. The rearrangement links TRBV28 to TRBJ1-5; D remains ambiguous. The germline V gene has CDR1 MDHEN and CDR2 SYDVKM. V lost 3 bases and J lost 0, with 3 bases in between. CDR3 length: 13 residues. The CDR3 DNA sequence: TGTGCCAGCAGTTTGGATAGCAATCAGCCCCAGCATTCT. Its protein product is CASSLDSNQPQHS.

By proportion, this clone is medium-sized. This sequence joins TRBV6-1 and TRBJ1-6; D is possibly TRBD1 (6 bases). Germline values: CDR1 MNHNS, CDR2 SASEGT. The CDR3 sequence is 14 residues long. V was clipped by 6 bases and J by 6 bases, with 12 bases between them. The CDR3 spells CASRATGINSPLHF. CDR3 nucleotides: TGTGCCAGCAGGGCCACAGGGATTAATTCACCCCTCCACTTT.

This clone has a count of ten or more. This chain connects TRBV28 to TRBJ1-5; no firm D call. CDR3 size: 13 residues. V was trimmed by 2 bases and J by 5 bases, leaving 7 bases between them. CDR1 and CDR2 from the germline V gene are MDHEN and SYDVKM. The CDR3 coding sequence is TGTGCCAGCAGTTTAGAGGTTCATCAGCCCCAGCATTTT. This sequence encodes CASSLEVHQPQHF.